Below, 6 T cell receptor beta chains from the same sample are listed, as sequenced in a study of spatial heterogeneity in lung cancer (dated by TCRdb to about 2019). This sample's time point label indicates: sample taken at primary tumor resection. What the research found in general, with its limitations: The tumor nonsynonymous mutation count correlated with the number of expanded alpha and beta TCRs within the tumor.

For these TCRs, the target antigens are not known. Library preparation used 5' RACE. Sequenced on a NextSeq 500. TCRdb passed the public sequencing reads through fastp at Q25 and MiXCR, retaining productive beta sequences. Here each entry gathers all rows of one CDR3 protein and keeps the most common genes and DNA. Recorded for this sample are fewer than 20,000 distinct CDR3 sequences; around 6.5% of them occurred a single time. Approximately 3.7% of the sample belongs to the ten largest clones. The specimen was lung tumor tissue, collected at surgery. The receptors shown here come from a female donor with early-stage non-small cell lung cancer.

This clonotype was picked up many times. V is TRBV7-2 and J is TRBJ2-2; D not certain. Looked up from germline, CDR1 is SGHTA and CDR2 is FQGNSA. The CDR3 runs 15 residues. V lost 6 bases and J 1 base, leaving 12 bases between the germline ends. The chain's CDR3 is CASRKGQQNTGELFF. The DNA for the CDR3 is TGTGCCAGCAGGAAAGGCCAGCAGAACACCGGGGAGCTGTTTTTT.

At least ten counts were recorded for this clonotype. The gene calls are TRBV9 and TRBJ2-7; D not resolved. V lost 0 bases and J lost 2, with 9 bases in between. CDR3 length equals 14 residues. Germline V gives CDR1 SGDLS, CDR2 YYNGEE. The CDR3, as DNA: TGTGCCAGCAGCGTAGATGTCGCGGCCTACGAGCAGTACTTC. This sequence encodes CASSVDVAAYEQYF.

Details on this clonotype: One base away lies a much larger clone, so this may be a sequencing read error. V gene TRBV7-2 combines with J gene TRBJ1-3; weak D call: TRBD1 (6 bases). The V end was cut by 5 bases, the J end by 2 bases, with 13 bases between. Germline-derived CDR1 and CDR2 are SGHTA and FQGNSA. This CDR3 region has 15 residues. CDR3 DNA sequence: TGTGCCAGCAGCCAGGGACACGGCCCTGGAAACACCATATATTTT. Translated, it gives CASSQGHGPGNTIYF.

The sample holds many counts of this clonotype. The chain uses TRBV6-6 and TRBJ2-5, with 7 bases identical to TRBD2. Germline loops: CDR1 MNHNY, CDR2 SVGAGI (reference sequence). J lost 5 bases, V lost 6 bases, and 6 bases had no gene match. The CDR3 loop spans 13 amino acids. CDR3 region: CASRRGSSETQYF. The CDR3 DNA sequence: TGTGCCAGCAGACGCGGGAGCTCGGAGACCCAGTACTTC.

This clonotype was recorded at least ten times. The DNA of the CDR3 is TGTGCCAGCAGTTACCACGGAAACACTGAAGCTTTCTTT. This encodes CASSYHGNTEAFF. The chain couples TRBV6-2 or TRBV6-3 to TRBJ1-1; no reliable D call. The CDR3 runs 13 residues. V lost 2 bases, J lost 2 bases, and 6 bases lay in between. Germline CDR1 and CDR2: MNHEY and SVGEGT.

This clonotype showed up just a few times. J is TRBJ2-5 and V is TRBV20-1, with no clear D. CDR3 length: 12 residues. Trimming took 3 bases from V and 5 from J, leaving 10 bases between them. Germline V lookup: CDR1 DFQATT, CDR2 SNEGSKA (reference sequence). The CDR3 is CSASPSWETQYF. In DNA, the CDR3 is TGCAGTGCTAGCCCGTCTTGGGAGACCCAGTACTTC.